Listed below are T cell receptor beta chains from one sample, sequenced in a study of cytomegalovirus exposure and HLA in healthy donors. The assay was immunoSEQ multiplex PCR, and TCRdb's table has in-frame clones only and misses some. Among 150,000 to 200,000 clones, around 83% were seen once, and the ten largest hold around 0.91%. The sequenced sample was PBMCs. All receptors derive from a girl aged 2-10 years in good health and CMV-seropositive. Both conserved end residues are part of each CDR3. The D gene is left open where the match is weak. Size tells how often a clone was seen (once, few, many) or the class of an expanded clone, and some rows leave it out.

V: TRBV5-4; J: TRBJ1-3; length: 15; size: NA; D: TRBD1; DNA: TGTGCCAGCAGCTTAAAGGGGGCGCAAGGAAACACCATATATTTT; CDR3: CASSLKGAQGNTIYF
V: TRBV4-2; J: TRBJ1-3; length: 16; size: NA; D: TRBD1; DNA: TGTGCCAGCAGCCAAGGTTACAGGGGCTCTGGAAACACCATATATTTT; CDR3: CASSQGYRGSGNTIYF
V: TRBV28; J: TRBJ1-4; length: 15; size: NA; D: TRBD1; DNA: TGTGCCAGCAGTGAATCGACAGGGGATCACGAAAAACTGTTTTTT; CDR3: CASSESTGDHEKLFF
V: TRBV6-1; J: TRBJ1-1; length: 15; size: few; D: NA; DNA: TGTGCCAGCAGTGTCCGGGGGGATTTGAACACTGAAGCTTTCTTT; CDR3: CASSVRGDLNTEAFF
V: TRBV4-1; J: TRBJ1-2; length: 14; size: NA; D: NA; DNA: TGCGCCAGCAGCCATCGGGGTAAGAACTATGGCTACACCTTC; CDR3: CASSHRGKNYGYTF
V: TRBV6-1; J: TRBJ1-2; length: 14; size: NA; D: TRBD1; DNA: TGTGCCAGCAGTGAAGACCCAGGGGGCTATGGCTACACCTTC; CDR3: CASSEDPGGYGYTF
V: TRBV5-1; J: TRBJ1-2; length: 13; size: NA; D: NA; DNA: TGCGCCAGCAGCCCACGGGGGGGAGATGGCTACACCTTC; CDR3: CASSPRGGDGYTF
V: TRBV4-1; J: TRBJ2-1; length: 17; size: NA; D: TRBD2; DNA: TGCGCCAGCAGCTCTCGACTAGCGGGAGGGCCCTACAATGAGCAGTTCTTC; CDR3: CASSSRLAGGPYNEQFF
V: TRBV28; J: TRBJ2-1; length: 15; size: NA; D: TRBD2; DNA: TGTGCCAGCAGTCCAGGGACTAGCGTCTACAATGAGCAGTTCTTC; CDR3: CASSPGTSVYNEQFF
V: TRBV6-1; J: TRBJ1-1; length: 13; size: NA; D: NA; DNA: TGTGCCAGCAGCTACACAGGAGGGACTGAAGCTTTCTTT; CDR3: CASSYTGGTEAFF
V: TRBV30; J: TRBJ2-6; length: 15; size: once; D: NA; DNA: TGTGCCTGGAGCTCGACAGGAGCTGGGGCCAACGTCCTGACTTTC; CDR3: CAWSSTGAGANVLTF
V: TRBV29-1; J: TRBJ2-7; length: 12; size: NA; D: TRBD1; DNA: TGCAGCGTCACGGGACAGTTTGATGAGCAGTACTTC; CDR3: CSVTGQFDEQYF
V: TRBV29-1; J: TRBJ2-3; length: 13; size: NA; D: NA; DNA: TGCAGCGTTGGCCCGGGTACGACAGATACGCAGTATTTT; CDR3: CSVGPGTTDTQYF
V: TRBV4-2; J: TRBJ1-6; length: 17; size: NA; D: TRBD1; DNA: TGTGCCAGCAGCCACCCCCCGGGACAGGGCGGTAATTCACCCCTCCACTTT; CDR3: CASSHPPGQGGNSPLHF
V: TRBV6-5; J: TRBJ2-3; length: 14; size: NA; D: TRBD2; DNA: TGTGCCAGCAGCCTCCTGGGGGGGACAGATACGCAGTATTTT; CDR3: CASSLLGGTDTQYF
V: TRBV5-1; J: TRBJ2-7; length: 15; size: NA; D: TRBD1; DNA: TGCGCCAGCAGCTCCGGGACAGGGTTTACCTACGAGCAGTACTTC; CDR3: CASSSGTGFTYEQYF
V: TRBV2; J: TRBJ1-4; length: 14; size: NA; D: TRBD1; DNA: TGTGCCAGCACTGAGACAGGGGTAAATGAAAAACTGTTTTTT; CDR3: CASTETGVNEKLFF
V: TRBV5-1; J: TRBJ2-3; length: 16; size: NA; D: TRBD1; DNA: TGCGCCAGCAGCTCTACAGGGGGCTTGGGGACAGATACGCAGTATTTT; CDR3: CASSSTGGLGTDTQYF
V: TRBV2; J: TRBJ2-6; length: 17; size: NA; D: NA; DNA: TGTGCCAGCAGGGCGCAGGGGTGGGGGTCTGGGGCCAACGTCCTGACTTTC; CDR3: CASRAQGWGSGANVLTF
V: TRBV28; J: TRBJ1-4; length: 16; size: NA; D: TRBD1; DNA: TGTGCCAGCATCGCCTCGGACAGGTTAAATAATGAAAAACTGTTTTTT; CDR3: CASIASDRLNNEKLFF
V: TRBV27; J: TRBJ2-7; length: 16; size: NA; D: TRBD2; DNA: TGTGCCAGCAGTTTAACCCGGACTAGCAAATCCTACGAGCAGTACTTC; CDR3: CASSLTRTSKSYEQYF
V: TRBV30; J: TRBJ2-1; length: 15; size: NA; D: TRBD2; DNA: TGTGCCTGGGGTCAAGGGACTAGCGGGAGCAATGAGCAGTTCTTC; CDR3: CAWGQGTSGSNEQFF
V: TRBV6-5; J: TRBJ2-2; length: 14; size: NA; D: NA; DNA: TGTGCCAGCAGCCGAGGGACACCAACCGGGGAGCTGTTTTTT; CDR3: CASSRGTPTGELFF
V: TRBV11-2; J: TRBJ2-7; length: 16; size: NA; D: TRBD2; DNA: TGTGCCAGCAGCTTAGATCCTAGCGGGAGAGACTACGAGCAGTACTTC; CDR3: CASSLDPSGRDYEQYF
V: TRBV5-4; J: TRBJ1-2; length: 14; size: NA; D: NA; DNA: TGTGCCAGCAGCCGCGACGACATGGGCTATGGCTACACCTTC; CDR3: CASSRDDMGYGYTF
V: TRBV28; J: TRBJ1-2; length: 12; size: NA; D: TRBD1; DNA: TGTGCCAGCAGACGGACAGGGAACGGCTACACCTTC; CDR3: CASRRTGNGYTF
V: TRBV10-3; J: TRBJ2-3; length: 14; size: NA; D: TRBD1; DNA: TGTGCCATCACCTCTGGGCAGGGGGCCGATACGCAGTATTTT; CDR3: CAITSGQGADTQYF
V: TRBV5-6; J: TRBJ2-7; length: 15; size: NA; D: TRBD2; DNA: TGTGCCAGCAGCTTGTTTGCTAGCGGGGCCACCGAGCAGTACTTC; CDR3: CASSLFASGATEQYF
V: TRBV6-5; J: TRBJ2-1; length: 14; size: NA; D: TRBD2; DNA: TGTGCCAGTGGAGCGGGGGGCTCCTACAATGAGCAGTTCTTC; CDR3: CASGAGGSYNEQFF
V: TRBV5-1; J: TRBJ2-2; length: 15; size: once; D: TRBD1; DNA: TGCGCCAGCAGCACAGGACAGGGCAACACCGGGGAGCTGTTTTTT; CDR3: CASSTGQGNTGELFF
V: TRBV7-2; J: TRBJ2-3; length: 19; size: NA; D: TRBD2; DNA: TGTGCCAGCAGCGAAATCTCGTTGTTAGCGGGAGGGTTGGCAGATACGCAGTATTTT; CDR3: CASSEISLLAGGLADTQYF
V: TRBV4-1; J: TRBJ2-4; length: 16; size: NA; D: NA; DNA: TGCGCCAGCAGCCCAAATCCGGGACAAGCCAAAAACATTCAGTACTTC; CDR3: CASSPNPGQAKNIQYF
V: TRBV30; J: TRBJ2-3; length: 14; size: NA; D: NA; DNA: TGTGCCTGGAGTGTTCGGAGAGGTGGAGATACGCAGTATTTT; CDR3: CAWSVRRGGDTQYF
V: TRBV5-5; J: TRBJ2-7; length: 14; size: NA; D: NA; DNA: TGTGCCAGCAGCTTTGTTCCCGATGGCAGGGAAAACCATTTC; CDR3: CASSFVPDGRENHF
V: TRBV6-1; J: TRBJ2-3; length: 17; size: NA; D: TRBD2; DNA: TGTGCCAGCAGTGACCAGATAGCGGGAGAACGGCCAGATACGCAGTATTTT; CDR3: CASSDQIAGERPDTQYF
V: TRBV29-1; J: TRBJ2-5; length: 14; size: NA; D: TRBD1; DNA: TGCAGCGTGGACAGGGGGCAGGCTGGCGAGACCCAGTACTTC; CDR3: CSVDRGQAGETQYF
V: TRBV4-1; J: TRBJ2-2; length: 17; size: NA; D: TRBD1; DNA: TGCGCCAGCAGCCGCCGCGAACAGGGGGTTGAGACCGGGGAGCTGTTTTTT; CDR3: CASSRREQGVETGELFF